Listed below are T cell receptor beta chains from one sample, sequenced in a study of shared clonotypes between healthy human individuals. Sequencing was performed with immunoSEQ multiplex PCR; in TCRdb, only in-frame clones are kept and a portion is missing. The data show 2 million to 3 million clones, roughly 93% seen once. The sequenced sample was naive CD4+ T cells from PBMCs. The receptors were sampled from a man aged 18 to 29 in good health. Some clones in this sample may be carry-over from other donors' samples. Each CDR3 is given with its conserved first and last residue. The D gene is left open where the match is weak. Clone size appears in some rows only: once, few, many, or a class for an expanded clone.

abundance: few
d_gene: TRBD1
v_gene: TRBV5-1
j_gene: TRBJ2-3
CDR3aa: CASSLARQGSTDTQYF
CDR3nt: TGCGCCAGCAGCTTGGCCAGACAGGGTAGCACAGATACGCAGTATTTT

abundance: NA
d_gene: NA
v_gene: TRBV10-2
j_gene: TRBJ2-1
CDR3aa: CASSVYGHNEQFF
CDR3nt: TGCGCCAGCAGTGTTTACGGGCACAATGAGCAGTTCTTC

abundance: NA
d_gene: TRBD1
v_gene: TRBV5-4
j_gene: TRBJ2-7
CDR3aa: CASSTGQGSFDEQYF
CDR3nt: TGTGCCAGCAGCACGGGACAGGGGAGTTTCGACGAGCAGTACTTC

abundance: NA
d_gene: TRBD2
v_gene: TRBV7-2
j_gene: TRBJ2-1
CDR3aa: CASSLALINGLAGAYNEQFF
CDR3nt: TGTGCCAGCAGCTTAGCCCTAATAAACGGACTAGCGGGAGCCTACAATGAGCAGTTCTTC

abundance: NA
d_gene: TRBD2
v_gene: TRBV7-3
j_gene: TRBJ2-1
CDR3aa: CASTLAGDYNEQFF
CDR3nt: TGTGCCAGCACCTTAGCGGGAGACTACAATGAGCAGTTCTTC

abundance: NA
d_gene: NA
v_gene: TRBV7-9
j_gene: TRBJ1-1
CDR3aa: CASTLGEGVGLDEAFF
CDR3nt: TGTGCCAGCACTTTAGGGGAAGGGGTGGGATTGGATGAAGCTTTCTTT

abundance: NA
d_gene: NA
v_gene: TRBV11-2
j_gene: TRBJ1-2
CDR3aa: CASRGPRGVGGYTF
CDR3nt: TGTGCCAGCAGGGGCCCCAGGGGCGTTGGAGGCTACACCTTC

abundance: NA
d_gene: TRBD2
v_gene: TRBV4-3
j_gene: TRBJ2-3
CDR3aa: CASSFGTSGSFTDTQYF
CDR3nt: TGCGCCAGCAGCTTCGGGACTAGCGGTTCTTTCACAGATACGCAGTATTTT

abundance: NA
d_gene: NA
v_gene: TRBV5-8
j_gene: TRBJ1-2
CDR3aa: CASLQFNYGYTF
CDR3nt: TGTGCCAGTCTACAGTTTAACTATGGCTACACCTTC

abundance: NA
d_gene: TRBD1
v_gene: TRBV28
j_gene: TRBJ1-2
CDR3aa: CASSLLIAGTVLSVGGYTF
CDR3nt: TGTGCCAGCAGTTTACTTATCGCCGGGACAGTCCTCAGTGTTGGTGGCTACACCTTC

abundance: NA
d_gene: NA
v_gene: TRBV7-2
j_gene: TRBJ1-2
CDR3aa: CASSSRGVFYGYTF
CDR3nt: TGTGCCAGCAGCTCTCGGGGAGTGTTCTATGGCTACACCTTC

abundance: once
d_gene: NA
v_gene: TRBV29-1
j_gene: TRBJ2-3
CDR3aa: CSVGGITTDTQYF
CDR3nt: TGCAGCGTTGGCGGAATAACGACAGATACGCAGTATTTT

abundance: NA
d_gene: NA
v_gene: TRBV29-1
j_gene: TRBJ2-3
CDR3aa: CSVAGTLSTDTQYF
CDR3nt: TGCAGCGTTGCGGGGACCCTTAGCACAGATACGCAGTATTTT

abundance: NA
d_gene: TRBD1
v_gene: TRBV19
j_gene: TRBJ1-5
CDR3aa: CASSISGAGGRQPQHF
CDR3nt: TGTGCCAGTAGTATCAGTGGGGCAGGGGGCCGTCAGCCCCAGCATTTT

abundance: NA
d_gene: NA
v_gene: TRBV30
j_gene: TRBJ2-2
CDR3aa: CAWSAQNTGELFF
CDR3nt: TGTGCCTGGAGTGCCCAAAACACCGGGGAGCTGTTTTTT

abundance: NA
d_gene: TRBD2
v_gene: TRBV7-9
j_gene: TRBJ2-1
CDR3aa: CASSTLTSGRLNEQFF
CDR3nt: TGTGCCAGCAGCACACTGACTAGCGGGAGGTTGAATGAGCAGTTCTTC

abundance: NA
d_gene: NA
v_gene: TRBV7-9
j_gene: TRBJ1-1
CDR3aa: CASTAWGINTEAFF
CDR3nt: TGTGCCAGCACCGCTTGGGGTATCAACACTGAAGCTTTCTTT

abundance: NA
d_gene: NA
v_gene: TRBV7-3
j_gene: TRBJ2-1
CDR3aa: CASSLGGSGAYNEQFF
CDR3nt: TGTGCCAGCAGCTTAGGGGGTAGCGGAGCCTACAATGAGCAGTTCTTC

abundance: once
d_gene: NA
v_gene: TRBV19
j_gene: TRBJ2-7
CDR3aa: CASSRQMYSYEQYF
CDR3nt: TGTGCCAGTAGTAGACAGATGTACTCCTACGAGCAGTACTTC

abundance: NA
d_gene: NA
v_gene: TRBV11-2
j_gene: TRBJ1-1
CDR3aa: CASSSGTGTLAFF
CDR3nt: TGTGCCAGCAGCTCCGGAACCGGGACCTTAGCTTTCTTT

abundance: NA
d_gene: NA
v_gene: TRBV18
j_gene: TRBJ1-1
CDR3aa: CASSPQGPTEAFF
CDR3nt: TGTGCCAGCTCACCGCAGGGTCCGACTGAAGCTTTCTTT

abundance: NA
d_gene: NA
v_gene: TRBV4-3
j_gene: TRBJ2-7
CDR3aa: CASSQDIRPSFLTYEQYF
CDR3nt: TGCGCCAGCAGCCAAGATATACGTCCTAGCTTCCTCACCTACGAGCAGTACTTC

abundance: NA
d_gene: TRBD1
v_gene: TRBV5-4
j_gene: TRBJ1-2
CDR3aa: CASSKDRGRSYGYTF
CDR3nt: TGTGCCAGCAGCAAGGACAGGGGGCGCTCCTATGGCTACACCTTC

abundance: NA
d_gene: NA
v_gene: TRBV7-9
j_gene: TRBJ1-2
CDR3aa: CASSPPRVSYGYTF
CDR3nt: TGTGCCAGCAGCCCCCCGAGGGTGAGCTATGGCTACACCTTC

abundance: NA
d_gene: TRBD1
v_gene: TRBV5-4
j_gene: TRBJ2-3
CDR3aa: CASSGKDRGADTQYF
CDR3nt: TGTGCCAGCAGCGGAAAAGACAGGGGGGCAGATACGCAGTATTTT

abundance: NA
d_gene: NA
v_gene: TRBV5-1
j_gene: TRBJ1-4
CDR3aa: CASSLEGRAAEKLFF
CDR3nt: TGCGCCAGCAGCTTGGAGGGCAGGGCCGCGGAAAAACTGTTTTTT

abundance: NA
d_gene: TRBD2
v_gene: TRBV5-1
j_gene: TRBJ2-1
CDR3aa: CASSRTSGKDEQFF
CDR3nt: TGCGCCAGCAGCCGGACTAGCGGGAAAGATGAGCAGTTCTTC

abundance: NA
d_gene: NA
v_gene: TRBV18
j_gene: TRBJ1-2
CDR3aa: CASSPGVDYGYTF
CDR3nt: TGTGCCAGCTCACCAGGGGTCGACTATGGCTACACCTTC

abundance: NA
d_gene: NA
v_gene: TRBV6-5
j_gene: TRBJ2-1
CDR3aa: CASSSPTASSYNEQFF
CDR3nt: TGTGCCAGCAGTTCACCGACAGCGAGCTCCTACAATGAGCAGTTCTTC

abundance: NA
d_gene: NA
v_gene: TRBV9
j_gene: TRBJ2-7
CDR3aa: CASSTTPSGDEQYF
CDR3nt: TGTGCCAGCAGCACTACTCCGAGTGGCGACGAGCAGTACTTC

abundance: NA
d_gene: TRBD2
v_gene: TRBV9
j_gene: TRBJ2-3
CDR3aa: CASSVAYAAGVDTQYF
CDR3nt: TGTGCCAGCAGCGTAGCGTACGCGGCGGGAGTTGATACGCAGTATTTT

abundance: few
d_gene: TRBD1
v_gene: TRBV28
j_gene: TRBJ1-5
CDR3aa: CASSPTGVNQPQHF
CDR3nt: TGTGCCAGCAGTCCTACAGGGGTCAATCAGCCCCAGCATTTT

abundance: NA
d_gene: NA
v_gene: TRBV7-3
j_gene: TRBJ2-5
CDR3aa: CASSLSRGPKYF
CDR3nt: TGTGCCAGCAGCCTAAGCAGGGGTCCCAAGTACTTC

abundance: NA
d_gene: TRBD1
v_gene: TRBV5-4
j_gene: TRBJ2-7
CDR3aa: CASSNPGQRVYEQYF
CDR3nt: TGTGCCAGCAGCAACCCGGGACAGAGAGTCTACGAGCAGTACTTC

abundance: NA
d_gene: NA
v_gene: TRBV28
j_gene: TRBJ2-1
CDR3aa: CASSPIEITSPSSSYNEQFF
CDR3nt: TGTGCCAGCAGTCCAATCGAGATTACTAGCCCTTCGAGCTCCTACAATGAGCAGTTCTTC

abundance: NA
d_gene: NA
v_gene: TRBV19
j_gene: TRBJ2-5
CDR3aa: CASRDPQETQYF
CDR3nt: TGTGCCAGTAGGGACCCGCAAGAGACCCAGTACTTC

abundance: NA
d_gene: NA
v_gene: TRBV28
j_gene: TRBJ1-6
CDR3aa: CASSVEGLISPLHF
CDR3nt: TGTGCCAGCAGCGTCGAAGGGCTTATCTCACCCCTCCACTTT

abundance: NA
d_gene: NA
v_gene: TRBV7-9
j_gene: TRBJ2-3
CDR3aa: CASSLIGHSTDTQYF
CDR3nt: TGTGCCAGCAGCTTAATAGGGCACAGCACAGATACGCAGTATTTT

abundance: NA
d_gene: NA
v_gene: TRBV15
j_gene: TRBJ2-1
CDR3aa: CATSRDRTSPPHNEQFF
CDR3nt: TGTGCCACCAGCAGAGATCGAACTAGCCCTCCCCACAATGAGCAGTTCTTC

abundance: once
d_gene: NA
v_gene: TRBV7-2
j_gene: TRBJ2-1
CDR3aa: CASSPERAPSYNEQFF
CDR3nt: TGTGCCAGCAGCCCGGAGCGGGCCCCCTCCTACAATGAGCAGTTCTTC

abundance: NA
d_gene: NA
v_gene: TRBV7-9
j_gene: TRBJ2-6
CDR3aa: CASTFSGANVLTF
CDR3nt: TGTGCCAGCACCTTTTCCGGGGCCAACGTCCTGACTTTC

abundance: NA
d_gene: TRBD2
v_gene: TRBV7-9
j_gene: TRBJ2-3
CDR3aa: CASSSGLAVTDTQYF
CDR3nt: TGTGCCAGCAGTTCCGGACTAGCGGTCACAGATACGCAGTATTTT